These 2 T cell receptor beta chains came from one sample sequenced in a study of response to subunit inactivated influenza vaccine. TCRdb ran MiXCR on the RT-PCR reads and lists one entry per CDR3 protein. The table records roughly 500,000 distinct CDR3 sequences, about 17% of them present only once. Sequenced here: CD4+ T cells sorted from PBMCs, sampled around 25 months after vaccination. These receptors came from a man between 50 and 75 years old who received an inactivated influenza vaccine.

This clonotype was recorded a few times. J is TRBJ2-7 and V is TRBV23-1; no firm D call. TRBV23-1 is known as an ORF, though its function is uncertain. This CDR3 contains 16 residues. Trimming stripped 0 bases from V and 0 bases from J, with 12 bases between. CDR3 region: CASSQSRRASSYEQYF. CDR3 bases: TGCGCCAGCAGTCAATCGAGAAGGGCGAGCTCCTACGAGCAGTACTTC.

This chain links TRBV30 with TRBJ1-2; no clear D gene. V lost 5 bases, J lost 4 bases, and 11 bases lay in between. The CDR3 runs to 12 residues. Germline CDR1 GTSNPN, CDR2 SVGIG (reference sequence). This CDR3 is CAWFQRGYGYTF. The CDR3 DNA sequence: TGTGCCTGGTTTCAACGGGGCTATGGCTACACCTTC.